Listed below are T cell receptor beta chains from one sample, sequenced in a study of cytomegalovirus exposure and HLA in healthy donors. Profiling relied on immunoSEQ multiplex PCR, and the TCRdb table lists in-frame clones only, not all of them. The table shows approximately 150,000 clones, with about 72% occurring only once. Sequences were obtained from PBMCs. These receptors were taken from a man aged 55 to 70 in good health and CMV-seronegative. Both conserved end residues are trimmed from each CDR3. Fields, in order: V gene, clone size, CDR3 length, J gene, CDR3 protein. Size values are once, few and many counts, or a class for expanded clones, and some rows have none.

>TRBV4-1|NA|12|TRBJ1-2
ASSQDHSDYGYT
>TRBV7-2|NA|10|TRBJ1-2
ASSLRSYGYT
>TRBV19|NA|15|TRBJ2-2
ATRTRGTSGKDGELF
>TRBV5-6|NA|13|TRBJ2-7
ASSPGQGLAYEQY
>TRBV4-1|NA|17|TRBJ2-3
ASSQGDRFQGARPDTQY
>TRBV5-1|NA|13|TRBJ2-1
ASSFTQGARNEQF
>TRBV25-1|NA|12|TRBJ2-5
ASSEYGEGETQY
>TRBV5-6|NA|13|TRBJ2-1
ASSFTREGYNEQF
>TRBV5-6|NA|13|TRBJ1-2
ASSPGDGLNYGYT
>TRBV5-6|NA|12|TRBJ2-7
ASPPGQGIYEQY
>TRBV2|NA|13|TRBJ1-1
ASRDSGQMNTEAF
>TRBV25-1|NA|11|TRBJ2-7
ASSGTVFYEQY
>TRBV28|few|12|TRBJ2-7
ASIPTEGNYEQY
>TRBV10-3|few|15|TRBJ2-1
AISEPTGTSGSNEQF
>TRBV30|NA|15|TRBJ1-1
AWTISTRVLFSTEAF
>TRBV27|NA|12|TRBJ1-4
ASSYQGIGEKLF
>TRBV12-1|NA|14|TRBJ2-3
ASSTEGRGRVDTQY
>TRBV10-2|NA|15|TRBJ1-6
ASSEFVQFGDNSPLH
>TRBV2|NA|13|TRBJ2-1
ASRPSRGRTNEQF
>TRBV30|NA|12|TRBJ2-1
AWSPAGVYSEQF
>TRBV28|few|14|TRBJ1-4
ATTRPGAAHNEKLF
>TRBV10-3|NA|11|TRBJ2-5
AINLDYQETQY
>TRBV6-6|many|10|TRBJ1-1
ASSQGDTEAF
>TRBV19|few|14|TRBJ1-1
ASSIMRGAGKTEAF
>TRBV19|NA|9|TRBJ1-2
ASIRGYGYT
>TRBV5-4|NA|14|TRBJ2-1
ASSLGRQGGDNEQF
>TRBV19|once|16|TRBJ2-2
ASTLVPPGRANTGELF
>TRBV29-1|NA|12|TRBJ1-2
SVEKRQVNYGYT
>TRBV19|NA|13|TRBJ2-1
ASSPLAGIYNEQF